Here is one T cell receptor beta chain with its context. No cognate antigen has been identified for it. No much larger clonotype is one base removed from it; base qualities were not supplied. Germline trimming: 6 bases from V, 7 bases from J; junction bases outside gene matches: 14. The CDR3 runs 16 amino acids, cysteine and phenylalanine included. Only the CDR3 DNA stays, 48 bases, in frame from base 1. The germline V gene encodes CDR1 PRHDT and CDR2 FYEKMQ (reference sequence). The data belong to a study of control samples from healthy donors and cancer patients (dated by TCRdb to between 2020 and 2021). Library generation was performed with the immunoSEQ multiplex PCR assay. TCRdb holds this immuneACCESS table with in-frame rearrangements only. Some clones are missing; in checked studies, unresolved V genes explain under half, and the rest has no known cause. The sample has 100,000 to 150,000 clones on record, nearly 90% of them singletons. The top ten clones comprise roughly 7.8% of the sample.

The clonotype comes from a man in his fifties with head and neck cancer. The sequence is built from TRBV13 and TRBJ1-4; 7 central nucleotides agree with TRBD1. What was sequenced was PBMCs. The CDR3 reads as follows: CASSFNRQGEGEKLFF. In nucleotides, the sequence is TGTGCCAGCAGTTTCAATCGACAGGGCGAAGGTGAAAAACTGTTTTTT. The full variable domain, with segments outside the CDR3 supplied by the reference TRBV13 and TRBJ1-4 proteins, appears as AAGVIQSPRHLIKEKRETATLKCYPIPRHDTVYWYQQGPGQDPQFLISFYEKMQSDKGSIPDRFSAQQFSDYHSELNMSSLELGDSALYFCASSFNRQGEGEKLFFGSGTQLSVL.